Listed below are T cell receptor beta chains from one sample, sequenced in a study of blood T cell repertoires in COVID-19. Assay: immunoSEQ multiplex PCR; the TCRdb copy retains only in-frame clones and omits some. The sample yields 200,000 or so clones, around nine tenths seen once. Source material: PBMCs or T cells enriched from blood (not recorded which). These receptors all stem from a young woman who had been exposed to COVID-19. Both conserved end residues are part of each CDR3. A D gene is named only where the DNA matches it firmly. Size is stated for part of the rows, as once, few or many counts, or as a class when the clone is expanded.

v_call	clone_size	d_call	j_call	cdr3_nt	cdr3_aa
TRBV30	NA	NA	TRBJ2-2	TGTGCCTGGAGTGTATACTCTCTAGACACCGGGGAGCTGTTTTTT	CAWSVYSLDTGELFF
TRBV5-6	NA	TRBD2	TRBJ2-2	TGTGCCAGCAGCTTTAGCGGGGCGAACACCGGGGAGCTGTTTTTT	CASSFSGANTGELFF
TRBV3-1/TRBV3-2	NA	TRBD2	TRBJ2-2	TGTGCCAGCAGCCAAGTTGCACTAGCGGGAGTCGCCGGGGAGCTGTTTTTT	CASSQVALAGVAGELFF
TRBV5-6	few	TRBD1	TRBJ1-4	TGTGCCAGCAGCTTCCAGACAGGGGAAAAACTGTTTTTT	CASSFQTGEKLFF
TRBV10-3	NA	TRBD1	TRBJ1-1	TGTGCCATCAGTGAGCCGCGACAGGGCGGGATGAACACTGAAGCTTTCTTT	CAISEPRQGGMNTEAFF
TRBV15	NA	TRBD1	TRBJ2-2	TGTGCCACCAGCAGAAGAACAGGGGTTTCGGGGGAGCTGTTTTTT	CATSRRTGVSGELFF
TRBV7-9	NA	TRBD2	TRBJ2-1	TGTGCCAGCAGCCAACCCCCGGGACTAGCGGGCTTATACAATGAGCAGTTCTTC	CASSQPPGLAGLYNEQFF
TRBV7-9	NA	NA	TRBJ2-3	TGTGCCAGCAGCTTTGCGGGCGGCCTTGTGGATACGCAGTATTTT	CASSFAGGLVDTQYF
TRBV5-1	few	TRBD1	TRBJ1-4	TGCGCCAGCAGCTCAACAGGGGATGAAAAACTGTTTTTT	CASSSTGDEKLFF
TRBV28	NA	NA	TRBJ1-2	TGTGCCACGATACCAGGGCCGTTATTCTATGGCTACACCTTC	CATIPGPLFYGYTF
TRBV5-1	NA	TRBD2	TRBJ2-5	TGCGCCAGCAGCCAGCAACTGGGACTAGCGGAACAAGAGACCCAGTACTTC	CASSQQLGLAEQETQYF
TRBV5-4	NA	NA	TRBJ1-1	TGTGCCAGCAGCTTGGGACAGCAACTTTCTGAAGCTTTCTTT	CASSLGQQLSEAFF
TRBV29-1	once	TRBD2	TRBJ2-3	TGCAGCGTTGATATGGGCGGGGGTCCAGATACGCAGTATTTT	CSVDMGGGPDTQYF
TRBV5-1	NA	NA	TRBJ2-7	TGCGCCAGCAGCCTTAGCGTTACCTACGAGCAGTACTTC	CASSLSVTYEQYF
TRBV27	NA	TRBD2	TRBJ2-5	TGTGCCAGCAGTTTCTCCCGGACTAGCGGGAGGGAGACCCAGTACTTC	CASSFSRTSGRETQYF
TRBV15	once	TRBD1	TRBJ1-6	TGTGCCACCAGCGGGACAGCTAATTCACCCCTCCACTTT	CATSGTANSPLHF
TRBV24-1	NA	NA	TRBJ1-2	TGTGCCACCGGCGGACGGACCGGGGGAGGCTACACCTTC	CATGGRTGGGYTF
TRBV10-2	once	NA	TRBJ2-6	TGCGCCAGCAGTGAGTCGTTGGGCGGGGGCAGCTCTGGGGCCAACGTCCTGACTTTC	CASSESLGGGSSGANVLTF
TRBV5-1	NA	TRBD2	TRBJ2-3	TGCGCCAGCAGCTTGTCTGTAGCGGGAGAAGGGGATACGCAGTATTTT	CASSLSVAGEGDTQYF
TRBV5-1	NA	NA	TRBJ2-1	TGCGCCAGCAGCTTGGGGAACCGGGACTCCTACAATGAGCAGTTCTTC	CASSLGNRDSYNEQFF
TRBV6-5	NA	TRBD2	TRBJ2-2	TGTGCCAGCAGCGCCGGGACTACATGGGCAGGGGAGCTGTTTTTT	CASSAGTTWAGELFF
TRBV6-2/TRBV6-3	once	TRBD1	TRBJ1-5	TGTGCCAGCAGTTTTACAGGGGACCGGAGGCAGCCCCAGCATTTT	CASSFTGDRRQPQHF
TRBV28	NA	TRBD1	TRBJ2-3	TGTGCCAGCAGTTTCCCCAACAGGGGGATCAGGGATACGCAGTATTTT	CASSFPNRGIRDTQYF
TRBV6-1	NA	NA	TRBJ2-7	TGTGCCAGCAGTGAATTCGCGGAGCAGTACTTC	CASSEFAEQYF
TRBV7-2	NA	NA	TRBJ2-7	TGTGCCAGCCGCCGCGGGGTCTACGAGCAGTACTTC	CASRRGVYEQYF
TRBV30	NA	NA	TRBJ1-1	TGTGCCTGGTTCGGGGGGACTGAAGCTTTCTTT	CAWFGGTEAFF
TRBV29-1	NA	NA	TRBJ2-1	TGCAGCACCATCCAGGTGGACTACAATGAGCAGTTCTTC	CSTIQVDYNEQFF
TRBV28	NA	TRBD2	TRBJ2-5	TGTGCCAGCAGTAGCCCGGCGGGAGGGCCGTCTGGACAAGAGACCCAGTACTTC	CASSSPAGGPSGQETQYF
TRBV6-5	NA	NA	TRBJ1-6	TGTGCCAGCAGCCAGACAGACCCCTATAATTCACCCCTCCACTTT	CASSQTDPYNSPLHF
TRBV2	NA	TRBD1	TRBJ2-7	TGTGCCAGCAGTGAGTCCAGGGGGCTGGGCGAGCAGTACTTC	CASSESRGLGEQYF
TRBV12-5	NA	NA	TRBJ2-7	TGTGCTAGTGGTTTGGTACGGGAAGGATCCTACGAGCAGTACTTC	CASGLVREGSYEQYF
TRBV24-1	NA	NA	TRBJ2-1	TGTGCCACCAGTGATTTGAACTCGCCCAATGAGCAGTTCTTC	CATSDLNSPNEQFF
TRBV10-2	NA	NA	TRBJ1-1	TGCGCCAGCAGGGATACGGGGGAATCGCACGCTTTCTTT	CASRDTGESHAFF
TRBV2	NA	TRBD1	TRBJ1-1	TGTGCCAGCAGTATCCAAAGCAGGGGGGCTTTCTTT	CASSIQSRGAFF
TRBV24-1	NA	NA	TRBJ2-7	TGTGCCACCAGTGAGACTGACAGACCCTCCTACGAGCAGTACTTC	CATSETDRPSYEQYF
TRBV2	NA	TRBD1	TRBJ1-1	TGTGCCAGCACTGAACGACAGGGTTTGAACACTGAAGCTTTCTTT	CASTERQGLNTEAFF
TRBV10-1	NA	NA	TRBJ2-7	TGCGCCAGCAGCGCGATTGCCAGGGGTGAGCAGTACTTC	CASSAIARGEQYF
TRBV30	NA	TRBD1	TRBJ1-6	TGTGCCTGGGCAGACAGGGGAGTTTCACCCCTCCACTTT	CAWADRGVSPLHF
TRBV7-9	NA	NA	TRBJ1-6	TGTGCCAGCAGCTTAATCGGGGGTAATCCACCCCTCCACTTT	CASSLIGGNPPLHF
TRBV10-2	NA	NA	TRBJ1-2	TGCGCTGTAGGGGTAGACTATGGCTACACCTTC	CAVGVDYGYTF
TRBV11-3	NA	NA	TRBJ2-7	TGTGCCAGCAGCTTAAGCCAGGGGTACGAGCAGTACTTC	CASSLSQGYEQYF
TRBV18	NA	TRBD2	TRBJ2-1	TGTGCCAGCTCACTCTCAGCGGGAGGGCCTTTTGAGCAGTTCTTC	CASSLSAGGPFEQFF
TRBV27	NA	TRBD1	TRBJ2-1	TGTGCCAGCAGTCAAACAGGGGGCCTATCCCTCAATGAGCAGTTCTTC	CASSQTGGLSLNEQFF
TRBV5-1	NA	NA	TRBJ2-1	TGCGCCAGCAGCTTGGCGCGTGCCCTCTCCTACAATGAGCAGTTCTTC	CASSLARALSYNEQFF
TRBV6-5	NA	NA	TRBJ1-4	TGTGCCAGCGGGGGGATAGGCGGGATGAGTGAAAAACTGTTTTTT	CASGGIGGMSEKLFF
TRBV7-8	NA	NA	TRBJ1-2	TGTGCCAGCAGCTTAACGGACAGTAACTATGGCTACACCTTC	CASSLTDSNYGYTF
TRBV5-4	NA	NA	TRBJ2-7	TGTGCCAGCAGCTTGGAGGGGGTGGGCGAGCAGTACTTC	CASSLEGVGEQYF
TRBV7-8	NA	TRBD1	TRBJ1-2	TGTGCCAGCAGCCGAGGGGGCCAGTATGGCTACACCTTC	CASSRGGQYGYTF
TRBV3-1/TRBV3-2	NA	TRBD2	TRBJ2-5	TGTGCCAGCAGCCCCTCCGCTCCTAGCGGGAGGGGGGAGACCCAGTACTTC	CASSPSAPSGRGETQYF
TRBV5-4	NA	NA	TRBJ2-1	TGTGCCAGCAGCTTGGAGGCGGGCCGCCCCTACAATGAGCAGTTCTTC	CASSLEAGRPYNEQFF
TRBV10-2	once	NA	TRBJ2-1	TGCGCCAGCAGTGCGGTTAGCTCCTACAATGAGCAGTTCTTC	CASSAVSSYNEQFF
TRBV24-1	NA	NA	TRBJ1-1	TGTGCCACCTCAGACAGCCGGTACACTGAAGCTTTCTTT	CATSDSRYTEAFF
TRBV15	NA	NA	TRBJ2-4	TGTGCCACCAGGACAGCCAATAACAAAAACATTCAGTACTTC	CATRTANNKNIQYF
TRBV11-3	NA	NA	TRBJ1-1	TGTGCCAGCAGCTTACAGGGGTCCGGCACTGAAGCTTTCTTT	CASSLQGSGTEAFF